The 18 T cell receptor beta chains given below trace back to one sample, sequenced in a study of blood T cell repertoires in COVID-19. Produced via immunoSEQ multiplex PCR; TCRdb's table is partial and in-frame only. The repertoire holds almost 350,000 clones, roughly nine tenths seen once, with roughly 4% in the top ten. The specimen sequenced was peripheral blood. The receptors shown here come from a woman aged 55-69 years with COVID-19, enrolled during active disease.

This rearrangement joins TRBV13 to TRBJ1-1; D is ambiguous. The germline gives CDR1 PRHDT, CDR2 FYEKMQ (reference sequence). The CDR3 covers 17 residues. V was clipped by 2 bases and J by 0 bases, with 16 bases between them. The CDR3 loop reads CASSLPPTGGLNTEAFF. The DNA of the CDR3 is TGTGCCAGCAGCTTACCCCCGACGGGAGGCCTGAACACTGAAGCTTTCTTT.

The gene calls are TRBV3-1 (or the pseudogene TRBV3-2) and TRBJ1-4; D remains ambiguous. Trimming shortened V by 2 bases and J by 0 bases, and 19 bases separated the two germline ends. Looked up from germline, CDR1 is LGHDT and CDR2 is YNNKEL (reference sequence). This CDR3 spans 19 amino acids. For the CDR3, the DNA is TGTGCCAGCAGCCAAAAGCCACCAAGAGACACAACAACTAATGAAAAACTGTTTTTT. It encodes CASSQKPPRDTTTNEKLFF.

The CDR3 DNA reads as TGTGCCAGCAGCCGATATACGAGCACCGGGGAGCTGTTTTTT. Residues: CASSRYTSTGELFF. V and J are TRBV28 and TRBJ2-2; D remains unclear. The V end lost 6 bases, the J end lost 4 bases, and 12 bases lay between the germline ends. This CDR3 spans 14 amino acids. Germline CDR1 and CDR2: MDHEN and SYDVKM.

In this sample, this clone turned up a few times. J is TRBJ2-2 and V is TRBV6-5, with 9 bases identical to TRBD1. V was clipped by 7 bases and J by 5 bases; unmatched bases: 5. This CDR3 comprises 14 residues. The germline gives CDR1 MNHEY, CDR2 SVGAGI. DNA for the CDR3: TGTGCCAGCACCGACAGGGGGGGAACCGGGGAGCTGTTTTTT. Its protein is CASTDRGGTGELFF.

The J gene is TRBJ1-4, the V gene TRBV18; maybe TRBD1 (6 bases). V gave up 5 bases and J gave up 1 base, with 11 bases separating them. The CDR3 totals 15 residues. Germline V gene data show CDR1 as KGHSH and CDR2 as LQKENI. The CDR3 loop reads CASSSYRETNEKLFF. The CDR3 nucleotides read TGTGCCAGCTCAAGCTACAGGGAAACTAATGAAAAACTGTTTTTT. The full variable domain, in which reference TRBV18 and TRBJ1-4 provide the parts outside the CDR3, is NAGVMQNPRHLVRRRGQEARLRCSPMKGHSHVYWYRQLPEEGLKFMVYLQKENIIDESGMPKERFSAEFPKEGPSILRIQQVVRGDSAAYFCASSSYRETNEKLFFGSGTQLSVL.

The CDR3 nucleotides are TGCGCCAGCAGCCAAGCATACGGGTTCGAGCAGTACTTC. Amino acids: CASSQAYGFEQYF. The chain employs TRBV4-1 and TRBJ2-7; no clear D gene. The CDR3 totals 13 residues. V lost 1 base and J lost 6, with 10 bases in between. The germline gives CDR1 MGHRA, CDR2 YSYEKL.

CDR3 DNA sequence: TGTGCCAGCAGTTACTTAGATTCACCCCTCCACTTT. Its translation is CASSYLDSPLHF. This chain joins TRBV6-5 and TRBJ1-6; D remains unclear. Germline lookup yields CDR1 MNHEY and CDR2 SVGAGI. The CDR3 length is 12 residues. V lost 1 base, J lost 8 bases, and 3 bases lay in between.

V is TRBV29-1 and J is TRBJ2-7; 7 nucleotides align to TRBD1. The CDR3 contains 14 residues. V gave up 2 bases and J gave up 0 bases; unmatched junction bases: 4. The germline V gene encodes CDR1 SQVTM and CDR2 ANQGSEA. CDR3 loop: CSVESGQSSYEQYF. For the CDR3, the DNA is TGCAGCGTTGAATCGGGACAGTCCTCCTACGAGCAGTACTTC.

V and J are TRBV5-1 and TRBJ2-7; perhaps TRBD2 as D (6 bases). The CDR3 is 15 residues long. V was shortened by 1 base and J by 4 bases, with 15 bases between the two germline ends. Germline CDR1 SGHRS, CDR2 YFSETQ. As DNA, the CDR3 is TGCGCCAGCAGCTTGACAACGTCAGGGACTTACGAGCAGTACTTC. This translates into CASSLTTSGTYEQYF.

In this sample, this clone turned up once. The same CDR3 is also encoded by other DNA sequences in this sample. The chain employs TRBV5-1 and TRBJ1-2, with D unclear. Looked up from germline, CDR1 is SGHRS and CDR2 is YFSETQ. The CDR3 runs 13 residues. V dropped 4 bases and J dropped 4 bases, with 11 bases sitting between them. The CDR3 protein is CASSREVSYGYTF. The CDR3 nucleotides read TGCGCCAGCAGCCGTGAGGTCTCCTATGGCTACACCTTC.

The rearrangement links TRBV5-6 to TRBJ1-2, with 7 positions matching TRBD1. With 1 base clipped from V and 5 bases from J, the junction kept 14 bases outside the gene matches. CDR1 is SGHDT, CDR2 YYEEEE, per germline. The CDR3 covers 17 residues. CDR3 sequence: CASSLLMDRPTPYGYTF. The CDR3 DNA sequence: TGTGCCAGCAGCTTGCTTATGGACAGGCCAACCCCTTATGGCTACACCTTC. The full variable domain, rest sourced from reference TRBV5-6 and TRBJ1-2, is DAGVTQSPTHLIKTRGQQVTLRCSPKSGHDTVSWYQQALGQGPQFIFQYYEEEERQRGNFPDRFSGHQFPNYSSELNVNALLLGDSALYLCASSLLMDRPTPYGYTFGSGTRLTVV.

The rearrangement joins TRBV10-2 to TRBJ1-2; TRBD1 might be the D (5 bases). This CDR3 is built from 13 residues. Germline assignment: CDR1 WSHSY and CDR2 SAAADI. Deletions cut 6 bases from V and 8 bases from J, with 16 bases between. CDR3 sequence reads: CASSPGGVDGYTF. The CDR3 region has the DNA TGCGCCAGCAGCCCCGGGGGGGTGGACGGCTACACCTTC.

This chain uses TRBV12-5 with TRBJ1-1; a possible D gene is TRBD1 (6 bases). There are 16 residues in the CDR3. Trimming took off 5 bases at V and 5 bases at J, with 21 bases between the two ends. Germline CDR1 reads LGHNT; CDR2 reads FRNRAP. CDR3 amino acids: CASGPGGAVRGTEAFF. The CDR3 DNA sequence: TGTGCTAGTGGTCCCGGGGGGGCCGTACGGGGAACTGAAGCTTTCTTT.

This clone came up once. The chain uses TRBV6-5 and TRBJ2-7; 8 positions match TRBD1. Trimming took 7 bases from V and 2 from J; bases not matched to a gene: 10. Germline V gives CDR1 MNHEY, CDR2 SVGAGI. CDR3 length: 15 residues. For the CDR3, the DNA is TGTGCCAGCAAACACTCCGGGACAGGACCCTACGAGCAGTACTTC. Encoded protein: CASKHSGTGPYEQYF.

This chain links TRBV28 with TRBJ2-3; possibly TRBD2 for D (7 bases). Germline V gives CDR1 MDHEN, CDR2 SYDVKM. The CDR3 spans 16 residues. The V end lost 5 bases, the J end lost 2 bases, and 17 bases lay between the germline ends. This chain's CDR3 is CASSPRRGATTDTQYF. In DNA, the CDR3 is TGTGCCAGCAGTCCTCGACGGGGGGCCACCACAGATACGCAGTATTTT.

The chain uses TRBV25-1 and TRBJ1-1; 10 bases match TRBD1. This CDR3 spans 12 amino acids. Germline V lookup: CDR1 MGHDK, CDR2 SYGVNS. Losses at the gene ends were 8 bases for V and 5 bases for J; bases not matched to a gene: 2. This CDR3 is CASGQGETEAFF. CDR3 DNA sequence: TGTGCCAGCGGACAGGGGGAAACTGAAGCTTTCTTT.

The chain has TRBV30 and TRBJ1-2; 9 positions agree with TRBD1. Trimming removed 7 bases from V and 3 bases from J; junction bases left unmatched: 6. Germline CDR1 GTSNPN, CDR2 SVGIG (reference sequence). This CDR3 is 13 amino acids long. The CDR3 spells CASHRDRDYGYTF. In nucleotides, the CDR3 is TGTGCCTCCCACCGGGACAGGGACTATGGCTACACCTTC.

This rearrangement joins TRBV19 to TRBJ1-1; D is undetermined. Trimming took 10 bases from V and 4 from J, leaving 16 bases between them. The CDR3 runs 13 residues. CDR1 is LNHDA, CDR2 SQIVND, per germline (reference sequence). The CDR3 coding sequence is TGTGCCACCTTCGGCCAGGCTCGCACTGAAGCTTTCTTT. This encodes CATFGQARTEAFF.